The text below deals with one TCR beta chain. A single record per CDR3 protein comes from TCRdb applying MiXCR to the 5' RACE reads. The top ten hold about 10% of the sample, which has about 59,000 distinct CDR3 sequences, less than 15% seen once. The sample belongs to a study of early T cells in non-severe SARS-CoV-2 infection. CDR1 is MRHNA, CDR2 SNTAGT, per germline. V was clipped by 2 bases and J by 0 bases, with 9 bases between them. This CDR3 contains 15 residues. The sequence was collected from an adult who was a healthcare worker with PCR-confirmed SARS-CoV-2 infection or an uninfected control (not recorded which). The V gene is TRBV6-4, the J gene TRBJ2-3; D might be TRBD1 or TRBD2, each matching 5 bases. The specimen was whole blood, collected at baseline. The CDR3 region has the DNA TGTGCCAGCAGTGACGCCCGGGACAGCACAGATACGCAGTATTTT. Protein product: CASSDARDSTDTQYF.